This TCR beta chain stems from a study of blood T cell repertoires in COVID-19. Study-wide background: The origin of the acute and convalescent COVID-19 samples was the United States, Italy and Spain. T cells, B-cell-depleted T cells, or PBMCs provided the cDNA or gDNA that served as material.

Measured with immunoSEQ multiplex PCR; TCRdb has only the in-frame clones, and not every one. The repertoire holds roughly 300,000 clones, with 65% to 90% as singletons. This clone came up a few times. This CDR3 is built from 15 residues. CDR1 ENHRY and CDR2 SYGVKD come from the germline V gene. Trimming took 5 bases from V and 2 from J; bases not matched to a gene: 9. This TCR was sampled from a human donor in a cohort sampled during active COVID-19. The V gene is TRBV10-3, the J gene TRBJ2-7, with TRBD2 identical over 7 bases. Sequenced material: peripheral blood. The CDR3 nucleotides read TGTGCCATCAGTCTGACTAGCAGGTCGACCTACGAGCAGTACTTC. Residues: CAISLTSRSTYEQYF.